A selection of T cell receptor beta chains follows, all from one sample in a study of CD8 T cells in Susac syndrome. MiXCR, run by TCRdb on the immunoSEQ multiplex PCR reads, gives a single entry per CDR3 protein. The table has around 130,000 distinct CDR3 sequences, less than 95% seen once. Sample: CD4+ T cells from PBMCs. Every receptor here comes from a human donor in good health. CDR3s include the opening cysteine and the closing phenylalanine or tryptophan. A D gene is named only where the DNA matches it firmly. Not all rows give a size; the values are once, few, many and, for expanded clones, a class.

V	J	D	size	CDR3
TRBV5-1	TRBJ2-2	NA	NA	CASSLTRGIGGELFF
TRBV5-1	TRBJ2-7	NA	NA	CASSPEGGGPYEQYF
TRBV20-1	TRBJ2-1	NA	NA	CSARGPEKNEQFF
TRBV30	TRBJ1-4	TRBD1	NA	CAWSSGTGATNEKLFF
TRBV5-1	TRBJ1-1	NA	NA	CASSLGAAGTEAFF
TRBV6-2/TRBV6-3	TRBJ1-1	NA	NA	CASSYGENTEAFF
TRBV5-1	TRBJ1-2	TRBD1	NA	CASSPNGQGIGGYTF
TRBV15	TRBJ2-1	TRBD2	NA	CATSSRLAAYNEQFF
TRBV2	TRBJ2-5	NA	NA	CASSDFETQYF
TRBV4-1	TRBJ2-5	TRBD2	NA	CASSQPGLGPETQYF
TRBV30	TRBJ2-2	TRBD1	NA	CAWRTGWTGELFF
TRBV19	TRBJ1-1	TRBD1	NA	CASSIEFWAGGGSTEAFF
TRBV2	TRBJ2-1	NA	NA	CASSLDGYNEQFF
TRBV5-6	TRBJ1-1	TRBD1	NA	CASSRMDRGLNTEAFF
TRBV14	TRBJ1-2	TRBD1	NA	CASSRGQGLYGYTF
TRBV6-1	TRBJ1-6	NA	NA	CASSPHGGATNSPLHF
TRBV30	TRBJ2-2	TRBD2	NA	CAWSFSGSGRSSTGELFF
TRBV30	TRBJ1-2	NA	few	CAWSGGGGPGYTF
TRBV6-1	TRBJ2-1	TRBD2	NA	CASSGTLAGGYNEQFF
TRBV29-1	TRBJ1-2	NA	NA	CSVIRGGAYYGYTF
TRBV3-1	TRBJ2-7	TRBD1	NA	CASSLGQGSYEQYF
TRBV12-3/TRBV12-4	TRBJ1-6	NA	NA	CASSFKQLNSPLHF
TRBV23-1	TRBJ2-1	TRBD2	NA	CASGGLAGVNEQFF
TRBV29-1	TRBJ2-1	NA	NA	CSVETVEYNEQFF
TRBV27	TRBJ2-2	TRBD2	NA	CASSLGTSYGGELFF
TRBV7-2	TRBJ2-5	TRBD2	NA	CASSFTSGGETQYF
TRBV20-1	TRBJ2-1	NA	NA	CSARSGVSYNEQFF
TRBV20-1	TRBJ2-3	NA	NA	CSAESGSGHTDTQYF
TRBV7-2	TRBJ1-5	NA	NA	CASSTQTYSQPQHF
TRBV7-2	TRBJ1-5	NA	NA	CASSLSLYSNQPQHF
TRBV4-2	TRBJ1-2	NA	NA	CASSQERGDPNYGYTF
TRBV4-3	TRBJ2-1	NA	NA	CASSRDTGYNEQFF
TRBV27	TRBJ2-7	NA	few	CATDSLHEQYF
TRBV20-1	TRBJ2-7	NA	NA	CSANRNSYEQYF
TRBV7-9	TRBJ2-1	NA	NA	CASSLYGRNEQFF
TRBV4-2	TRBJ2-3	NA	NA	CASSQGTVADTQYF
TRBV7-3	TRBJ2-3	NA	NA	CASRTGNTDTQYF
TRBV3-1	TRBJ2-7	TRBD2	NA	CASRNAFSGSSYEQYF
TRBV28	TRBJ1-6	NA	NA	CASSLTELHF
TRBV19	TRBJ1-4	TRBD1	NA	CASRPTGNEKLFF
TRBV6-1	TRBJ2-5	TRBD2	NA	CASSRTSGNGIEETQYF
TRBV18	TRBJ1-2	TRBD1	NA	CASSPGQGNGYTF
TRBV19	TRBJ1-1	NA	few	CASRVGTEAFF